Listed below are T cell receptor beta chains from one sample, sequenced in a study of T cell repertoires in cytomegalovirus infection. MiXCR, run by TCRdb on the reads, gives a single entry per CDR3 protein. This sample yields 300,000 to 450,000 distinct CDR3 sequences, of which around 18% are seen a single time; approximately 10% belongs to the top ten. Sequenced sample: PBMCs. The receptors here all came from a human donor in good health (CMV status not recorded). Some clones in this sample may be carry-over from other donors' samples. Each CDR3 is given with its conserved first and last residue. D genes are given only for firm matches. Only some rows state a clone size, as once, few, many or a class for expanded clones.

TRBD2 | TRBJ2-3 | TRBV9 | few | TGTGCCAGCAGCTCCCCATGGGGGGGGTGGAGGGATACGCAGTATTTT | CASSSPWGGWRDTQYF
. | TRBJ2-3 | TRBV7-9 | many | TGTGCCAGCAGCTTAGCGGTGGGAAGCACAGATACGCAGTATTTT | CASSLAVGSTDTQYF
TRBD2 | TRBJ2-7 | TRBV12-3/TRBV12-4 | few | TGTGCCAGCAGTTTAAACCCCCGGGGCGGGAGAACACCCTACGAGCAGTACTTC | CASSLNPRGGRTPYEQYF
. | TRBJ2-2 | TRBV19 | . | TGTGCCAGTAGGCCTACTAGTGTGGGGACCGGGGAGCTGTTTTTT | CASRPTSVGTGELFF
. | TRBJ1-2 | TRBV3-1 | . | TGTGCCAGCAGCACTCGAGGGCGAGGCTACACCTTC | CASSTRGRGYTF
. | TRBJ2-7 | TRBV6-6 | . | TGTGCCAGCATGGGCAGGGCGTACGAGCAGTACTTC | CASMGRAYEQYF
TRBD1 | TRBJ1-4 | TRBV7-2 | many | TGTGCCAGCAGTCGCCAGGGGGGAGGAGGGGAAAAACTGTTTTTT | CASSRQGGGGEKLFF
TRBD2 | TRBJ2-3 | TRBV7-2 | many | TGTGCCAGCAGCTTCCCGGGGGGGCGGGGTGAATTAGATACGCAGTATTTT | CASSFPGGRGELDTQYF
TRBD1 | TRBJ1-4 | TRBV27 | few | TGTGCCAGCAGTAAGACAGGGGGACACAATGAAAAACTGTTTTTT | CASSKTGGHNEKLFF
. | TRBJ2-5 | TRBV7-9 | once | TGTGCCAGCAGCAGGGTAGGCCCCCAAGAGACCCAGTACTTC | CASSRVGPQETQYF
TRBD1 | TRBJ2-5 | TRBV11-2 | . | TGTGCCAGCAGCTTAGGGGGACAGGTGGAACCCACCCAGTACTTC | CASSLGGQVEPTQYF
. | TRBJ2-1 | TRBV20-1 | . | TGCAGTCCTAGGGGCTACAATGAGCAGTTCTTC | CSPRGYNEQFF
. | TRBJ2-1 | TRBV11-1 | few | TGTGCCAGCAGCCCAAAAGCGGCGTTCTACAATGAGCAGTTCTTC | CASSPKAAFYNEQFF
. | TRBJ1-5 | TRBV5-5 | many | TGTGCCAGCAGCCCTGGGGGTGGTGACCAGCCCCAGCATTTT | CASSPGGGDQPQHF
TRBD1 | TRBJ2-5 | TRBV9 | . | TGTGCCAGCAGCGTAGTCGGACAGGTCCAAGAGACCCAGTACTTC | CASSVVGQVQETQYF
. | TRBJ2-7 | TRBV12-3/TRBV12-4 | few | TGTGCCAGCAGTTTAGCGGGAGGCTCCTTGGGCGAGCAGTACTTC | CASSLAGGSLGEQYF
. | TRBJ2-5 | TRBV6-1 | . | TGTGCCAGCAACGGAGACTTAGGACGTTGGAGGGAGACCCAGTACTTC | CASNGDLGRWRETQYF
TRBD2 | TRBJ2-3 | TRBV11-2 | many | TGTGCCAGCAGCTTCTGGGGGGGGGGACCAGATACGCAGTATTTT | CASSFWGGGPDTQYF
. | TRBJ1-3 | TRBV7-2 | few | TGTGCCAGCAGCTTAAGGGGCGACTCTGGAAACACCATATATTTT | CASSLRGDSGNTIYF
TRBD2 | TRBJ2-5 | TRBV20-1 | . | TGCAGTGCTAGGTATCTAGCGGAAGAGACCCAGTACTTC | CSARYLAEETQYF
. | TRBJ2-6 | TRBV7-9 | few | TGTGCCAGCAGCTTCCGGCGGCCCTCTGGGGCCAACGTCCTGACTTTC | CASSFRRPSGANVLTF
. | TRBJ1-5 | TRBV19 | many | TGTGCCAGTAGTATTCACGAGAGACAGCCCCAGCATTTT | CASSIHERQPQHF
. | TRBJ2-4 | TRBV7-2 | few | TGTGCCAGCAGCTTAACGGTCCTAGCCAAAAACATTCAGTACTTC | CASSLTVLAKNIQYF
TRBD2 | TRBJ2-7 | TRBV20-1 | many | TGCAGTGCTAGAGCCCGACTAGCGGGGGCCGAGTGGGAGCAGTACTTC | CSARARLAGAEWEQYF
. | TRBJ2-1 | TRBV20-1 | . | TGCAGTGCTAGAGATCCCCTGGCCTACAATGAGCAGTTCTTC | CSARDPLAYNEQFF
. | TRBJ2-3 | TRBV7-2 | many | TGTGCCAGCAGCAGTTGGTTCGATACGCAGTATTTT | CASSSWFDTQYF
. | TRBJ1-4 | TRBV7-8 | many | TGTGCCAGCAGGCACGGGAGGGCAGCTATTAATGAAAAACTGTTTTTT | CASRHGRAAINEKLFF
TRBD2 | TRBJ2-1 | TRBV7-2 | many | TGTGCCAGCAGCTTAGGACTAGCGGAGGGGAACTACAATGAGCAGTTCTTC | CASSLGLAEGNYNEQFF
. | TRBJ2-7 | TRBV7-2 | few | TGTGCCAGCAGCTTATCCCAGTGGGGGCAGTACTTC | CASSLSQWGQYF
. | TRBJ1-3 | TRBV19 | few | TGTGCCAGTAGCCTCCGGGGCAATGGAAACACCATATATTTT | CASSLRGNGNTIYF
TRBD1 | TRBJ1-6 | TRBV11-2 | . | TGTGCCAGCAGGCAACAGGGGAACTATAATTCACCCCTCCACTTT | CASRQQGNYNSPLHF
. | TRBJ1-5 | TRBV28 | . | TGTGCCAGCAGTTTCTGGAGGGCGCGACTGAACAATCAGCCCCAGCATTTT | CASSFWRARLNNQPQHF
. | TRBJ1-2 | TRBV2 | many | TGTGCCAGCAGCAAGGAGGGACGGGGCTATGGCTACACCTTC | CASSKEGRGYGYTF
. | TRBJ2-1 | TRBV11-3 | many | TGTGCCAGCAGCCCGGACGGGGGACGGAAGCAGTTCTTC | CASSPDGGRKQFF
TRBD1 | TRBJ1-3 | TRBV6-1 | . | TGTGCCAGCAGTGGCAGGGGGCGAAACACCATATATTTT | CASSGRGRNTIYF
. | TRBJ1-2 | TRBV4-3 | few | TGCGCCAGCAGCACCCGGACGGCGACGACTGTTCATGGCTACACCTTC | CASSTRTATTVHGYTF
. | TRBJ2-5 | TRBV28 | few | TGTGCCAGCAGTTTAAGTGGCAACCAAGAGACCCAGTACTTC | CASSLSGNQETQYF
. | TRBJ2-2 | TRBV5-4 | . | TGTGCCAGCAGCTTGGCCGGCGGGCCCGGGGAGCTGTTTTTT | CASSLAGGPGELFF
. | TRBJ2-7 | TRBV11-3 | many | TGTGCCAGCAGCAAACAAGCCTCCGGCGAGCAGTACTTC | CASSKQASGEQYF
. | TRBJ1-6 | TRBV5-1 | . | TGCGCCAGCAGTCACGACAAGCGGAATTCACCCCTCCACTTT | CASSHDKRNSPLHF